The following is a T cell receptor beta chain sequence with its context. TCRdb re-called the 5' RACE reads with MiXCR, one entry per CDR3 protein. The repertoire holds about 560,000 distinct CDR3 sequences, with 17% as singletons. These data originate in a study of T-cell memory formation after mild COVID-19. The V end lost 2 bases, the J end lost 6 bases, and 8 bases lay between the germline ends. The CDR3 sequence is 12 residues long. The TCR was taken from an adult woman who had mild COVID-19 (a few samples of this study predate the infection). Cell type and time point are not known. The source material was PBMCs or a T cell subset sorted from them (not recorded which). The chain combines TRBV12-3 or TRBV12-4 with TRBJ2-7; D is unclear. CDR3 nucleotide sequence: TGTGCCAGCAGTTTATCGGCGAGCGAGCAGTACTTC. Its protein product is CASSLSASEQYF.